Listed below are T cell receptor beta chains from one sample, sequenced in a study of shared clonotypes between healthy human individuals. Clones were read by immunoSEQ multiplex PCR, and TCRdb kept only the in-frame ones, dropping some. The sample carries some 1 million clones, roughly 80% recorded once. The sequenced material came from memory CD4+ T cells sorted from blood. The source is a man aged 18 to 30 in good health. Each CDR3 is given with its conserved first and last residue. A D gene is named only where the DNA matches it firmly. The size of a clone is reported for some rows only, either as once, few or many, or as a class for expanded clones.

d_call | j_call | clone_size | v_call | cdr3_nt | cdr3_aa
TRBD1 | TRBJ1-5 | few | TRBV27 | TGTGCCAGCAGTAGGGACAGCCTTAGCAATCAGCCCCAGCATTTT | CASSRDSLSNQPQHF
NA | TRBJ2-5 | NA | TRBV29-1 | TGCAGCGTTGAATTGGGTCCCGAGACCCAGTACTTC | CSVELGPETQYF
NA | TRBJ2-3 | NA | TRBV7-3 | TGTGCCAGCAGCTTAACCGGGGGCGGCACAGATACGCAGTATTTT | CASSLTGGGTDTQYF
NA | TRBJ1-4 | NA | TRBV10-1 | TGCGCCACTAGAGGCAGGCACTCATTAGGAGACGAAAAACTGTTTTTT | CATRGRHSLGDEKLFF
NA | TRBJ2-3 | once | TRBV30 | TGTGCCTGGAGTGGACAGGTCGTAGATACGCAGTATTTT | CAWSGQVVDTQYF
NA | TRBJ2-2 | few | TRBV21-1 | TGTGCCAGCAGTGCGGGGGGGCCGGGGAACACCGGGGAGCTGTTTTTT | CASSAGGPGNTGELFF
NA | TRBJ2-6 | NA | TRBV5-6 | TGTGCCAGCAGCTTTTGGGGGGCTGGGGCCAACGTCCTGACTTTC | CASSFWGAGANVLTF
NA | TRBJ2-5 | NA | TRBV6-5 | TGTGCCAGCAGTTACTCGAATGGACGCGCGCAAGAGACCCAGTACTTC | CASSYSNGRAQETQYF
NA | TRBJ2-3 | NA | TRBV7-2 | TGTGCCAGCAGCCCCATGGGGAGCACAGATACGCAGTATTTT | CASSPMGSTDTQYF
NA | TRBJ1-2 | NA | TRBV6-6 | TGTGCCAGCAGTAGATCAGGGGATGGCTACACCTTC | CASSRSGDGYTF
TRBD2 | TRBJ2-4 | NA | TRBV2 | TGTGCCAGCAGCTCGACTAGCGGGGGGTTCTGGGCCAAAAACATTCAGTACTTC | CASSSTSGGFWAKNIQYF
NA | TRBJ1-1 | NA | TRBV28 | TGTGCCAGCAGTTCAAGCCTAGAGGAAGCTTTCTTT | CASSSSLEEAFF
NA | TRBJ1-5 | NA | TRBV7-3 | TGTGCCAGCAGCTTAGGGGAGGCTCAGCCCCAGCATTTT | CASSLGEAQPQHF
TRBD2 | TRBJ2-5 | NA | TRBV29-1 | TGCAGCGTTGTTCTAGCGGGAGGACAGACCCAGTACTTC | CSVVLAGGQTQYF
NA | TRBJ1-6 | NA | TRBV7-9 | TGTGCCAGCAACAACGACAGGATCTATAATTCACCCCTCCACTTT | CASNNDRIYNSPLHF
NA | TRBJ2-7 | NA | TRBV7-2 | TGTGCCAGCAGCTTAGACCCTGGGTACCAGCAGTACTTC | CASSLDPGYQQYF
TRBD1 | TRBJ1-3 | NA | TRBV6-1 | TGTGCCAGCAGTGACAGGGGGCCGTCTGGAAACACCATATATTTT | CASSDRGPSGNTIYF
NA | TRBJ2-7 | NA | TRBV7-6 | TGTGCCAGCAGCCCCTTGAGTGGTTCCTACGAGCAGTACTTC | CASSPLSGSYEQYF
NA | TRBJ1-2 | NA | TRBV10-3 | TGTGCCATCAGTGTGTCAGGGTTGGGCTACACCTTC | CAISVSGLGYTF
TRBD2 | TRBJ2-7 | NA | TRBV7-9 | TGTGCCAGCAGCCAACTAGCGGGAAACGGCGAGCAGTACTTC | CASSQLAGNGEQYF
NA | TRBJ2-3 | NA | TRBV28 | TGTGCCAGCAGTTTAAGTCCTCCAGGGGGGGCAGATACGCAGTATTTT | CASSLSPPGGADTQYF
TRBD2 | TRBJ2-2 | once | TRBV5-1 | TGCGCCAGCAGCTTGATTATGCTAGCGGGGGCAGGCACCGGGGAGCTGTTTTTT | CASSLIMLAGAGTGELFF
TRBD2 | TRBJ2-2 | many | TRBV5-1 | TGCGCCAGCAGCACCGCTAGCGGGGGGCGCGGCGGGGAGCTGTTTTTT | CASSTASGGRGGELFF
NA | TRBJ1-1 | few | TRBV5-4 | TGTGCCAGCAACTTAGAGGGAGTCGCTGAAGCTTTCTTT | CASNLEGVAEAFF
TRBD2 | TRBJ2-2 | NA | TRBV5-1 | TGCGCCAGCAGCTTGGGACTAGCTGGCGGGGAGCTGTTTTTT | CASSLGLAGGELFF
NA | TRBJ2-7 | once | TRBV5-1 | TGCGTCAGCAGCTTAGGGGCCCAAAGCTCCTACGAGCAGTACTTC | CVSSLGAQSSYEQYF
TRBD2 | TRBJ2-7 | NA | TRBV4-3 | TGCGCCAGCAGCCCGAGCCATGGGGGGGACGAGCAGTACTTC | CASSPSHGGDEQYF
NA | TRBJ1-1 | NA | TRBV5-4 | TGTGCCAGCAGCTTGGGGGCGGCGGACACTGAAGCTTTCTTT | CASSLGAADTEAFF
NA | TRBJ2-6 | NA | TRBV5-1 | TGCGCCAGCACCGACAGCTCTGGGGCCAACGTCCTGACTTTC | CASTDSSGANVLTF
TRBD1 | TRBJ2-3 | NA | TRBV2 | TGTGCCAGCAGTGTGGACAGGGCCACAGATACGCAGTATTTT | CASSVDRATDTQYF
NA | TRBJ2-3 | NA | TRBV2 | TGTGCCAGCAGTGGCCGACGGGCGGACACAGATACGCAGTATTTT | CASSGRRADTDTQYF
NA | TRBJ2-5 | few | TRBV30 | TGTGCCGGAGGGATAGCGGTGTACCAAGAGACCCAGTACTTC | CAGGIAVYQETQYF
NA | TRBJ1-1 | NA | TRBV2 | TGTGCCAGCACCCCCGACTTCTACACTGAAGCTTTCTTT | CASTPDFYTEAFF
TRBD2 | TRBJ2-2 | NA | TRBV10-1 | TGCGCCAGCAGTGAGACCTTAGCGGGGGGCCATACCGGGGAGCTGTTTTTT | CASSETLAGGHTGELFF
NA | TRBJ1-1 | NA | TRBV7-9 | TGTGCCAGCAGCCCTGGGGGGGTGGGAGACACTGAAGCTTTCTTT | CASSPGGVGDTEAFF
NA | TRBJ2-4 | NA | TRBV2 | TGTGCCAGCAGTGAAGCGGTGCAGCTGGGCTCCAAAAACATTCAGTACTTC | CASSEAVQLGSKNIQYF
NA | TRBJ1-2 | NA | TRBV5-4 | TGTGCCAGCACCGTCGGTAGGGGATATGGCTACACCTTC | CASTVGRGYGYTF
TRBD1 | TRBJ2-2 | NA | TRBV5-1 | TGCGCCAGCAGCTTGGAAGTTGGGACAGGGACCGGGGAGCTGTTTTTT | CASSLEVGTGTGELFF
NA | TRBJ2-7 | once | TRBV6-6 | TGTGCCAGCAGTTACTCCTCATCCTACGAGCAGTACTTC | CASSYSSSYEQYF
TRBD1 | TRBJ2-7 | NA | TRBV28 | TGTGCCAGCAGTTTAACTGGGACAGGGACGCTCCACGAGCAGTACTTC | CASSLTGTGTLHEQYF
TRBD2 | TRBJ2-1 | NA | TRBV14 | TGTGCCAGCAGCCAAGGGCTAGCGGGGGGGCTGTACAATGAGCAGTTCTTC | CASSQGLAGGLYNEQFF